This TCR beta chain was profiled in a study of cytomegalovirus exposure and HLA in healthy donors. Study-level points and caveats: As a later analysis revealed, most CMV-associated TCR beta chains appeared HLA-restricted.

Donors in the study were healthy people who gave bone marrow. In regard to this clone: Its antigen is unknown.

PCR involved 60 Vbeta and 13 Jbeta primers. Clones were read by immunoSEQ multiplex PCR, and TCRdb kept only the in-frame ones, dropping some. The profile shows about 180,000 clones, about three quarters of them singletons. Sequenced input: PBMCs. This sequence was found in a man aged 35 to 55 in good health and CMV-seronegative.

CDR3 coding DNA: TGCAGCGTTCTCAGGGACTCTGGGGCCAACGTCCTGACTTTC. Protein product: CSVLRDSGANVLTF. The V and J genes are TRBV29-1 and TRBJ2-6; perhaps TRBD1 as D (5 bases). V gave up 5 bases and J gave up 0 bases, with 8 bases separating them. Germline CDR1 and CDR2: SQVTM and ANQGSEA. This CDR3 region has 14 residues.